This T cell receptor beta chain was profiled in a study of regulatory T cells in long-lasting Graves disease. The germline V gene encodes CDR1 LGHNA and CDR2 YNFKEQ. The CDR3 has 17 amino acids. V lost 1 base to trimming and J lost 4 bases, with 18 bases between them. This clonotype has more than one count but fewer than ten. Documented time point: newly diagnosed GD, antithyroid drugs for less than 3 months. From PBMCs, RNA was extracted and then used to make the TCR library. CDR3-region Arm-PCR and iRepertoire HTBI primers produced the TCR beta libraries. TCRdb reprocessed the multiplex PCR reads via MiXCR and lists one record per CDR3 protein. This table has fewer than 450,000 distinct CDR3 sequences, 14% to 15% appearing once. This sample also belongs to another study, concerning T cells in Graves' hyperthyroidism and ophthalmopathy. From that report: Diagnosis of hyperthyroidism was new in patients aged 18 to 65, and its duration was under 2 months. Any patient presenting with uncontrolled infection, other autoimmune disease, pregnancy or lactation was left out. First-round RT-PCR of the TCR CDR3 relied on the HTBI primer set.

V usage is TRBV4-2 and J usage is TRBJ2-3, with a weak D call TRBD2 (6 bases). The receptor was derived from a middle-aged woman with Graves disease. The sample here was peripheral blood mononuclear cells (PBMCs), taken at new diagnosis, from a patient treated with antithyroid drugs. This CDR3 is CASSQARLDGGADTQYF. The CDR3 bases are TGTGCCAGCAGCCAAGCTCGACTAGATGGTGGGGCAGATACGCAGTATTTT.